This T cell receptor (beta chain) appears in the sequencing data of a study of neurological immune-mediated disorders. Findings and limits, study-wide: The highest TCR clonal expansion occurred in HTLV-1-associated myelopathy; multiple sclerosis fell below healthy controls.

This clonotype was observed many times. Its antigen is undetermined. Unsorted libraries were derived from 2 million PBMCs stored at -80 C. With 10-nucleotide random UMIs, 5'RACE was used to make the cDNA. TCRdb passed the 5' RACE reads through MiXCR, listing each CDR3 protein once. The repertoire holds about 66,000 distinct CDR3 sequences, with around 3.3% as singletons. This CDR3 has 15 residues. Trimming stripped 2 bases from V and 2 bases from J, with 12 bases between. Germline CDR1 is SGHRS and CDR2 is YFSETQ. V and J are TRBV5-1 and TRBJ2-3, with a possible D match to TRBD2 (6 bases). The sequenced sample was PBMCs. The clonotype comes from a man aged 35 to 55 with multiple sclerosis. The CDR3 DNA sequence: TGCGCCAGCAGCTTACTAGCCTCTTTCACAGATACGCAGTATTTT. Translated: CASSLLASFTDTQYF. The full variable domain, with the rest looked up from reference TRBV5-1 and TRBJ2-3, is KAGVTQTPRYLIKTRGQQVTLSCSPISGHRSVSWYQQTPGQGLQFLFEYFSETQRNKGNFPGRFSGRQFSNSRSEMNVSTLELGDSALYLCASSLLASFTDTQYFGPGTRLTVL.